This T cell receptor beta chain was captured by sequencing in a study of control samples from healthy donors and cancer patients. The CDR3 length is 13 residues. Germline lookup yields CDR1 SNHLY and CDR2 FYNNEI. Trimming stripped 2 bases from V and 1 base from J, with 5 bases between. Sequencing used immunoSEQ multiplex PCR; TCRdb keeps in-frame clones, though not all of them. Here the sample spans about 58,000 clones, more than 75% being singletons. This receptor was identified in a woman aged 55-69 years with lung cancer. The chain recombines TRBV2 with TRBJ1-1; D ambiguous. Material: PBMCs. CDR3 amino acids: CASSEYENTEAFF. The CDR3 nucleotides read TGTGCCAGCAGTGAATACGAGAACACTGAAGCTTTCTTT.